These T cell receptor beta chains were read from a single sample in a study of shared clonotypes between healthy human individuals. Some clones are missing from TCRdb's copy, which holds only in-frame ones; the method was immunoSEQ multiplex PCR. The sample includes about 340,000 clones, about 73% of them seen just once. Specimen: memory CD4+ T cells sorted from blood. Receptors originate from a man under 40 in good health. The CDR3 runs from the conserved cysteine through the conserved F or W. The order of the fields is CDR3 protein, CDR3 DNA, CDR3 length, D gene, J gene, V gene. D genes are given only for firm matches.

CASSVWAGGAKETQYF,TGTGCCAGCTCAGTATGGGCTGGGGGCGCGAAAGAGACCCAGTACTTC,16,NA,TRBJ2-5,TRBV28
CASSLYISVSGEAFF,TGTGCCAGCAGTTTATATATTTCGGTTTCCGGTGAAGCTTTCTTT,15,NA,TRBJ1-1,TRBV28
CASSSYSGAQHF,TGTGCCAGCAGTTCCTACTCAGGGGCCCAGCATTTT,12,NA,TRBJ1-5,TRBV6-6
CASSPYQGMNTGELFF,TGTGCCAGCTCACCATATCAGGGGATGAACACCGGGGAGCTGTTTTTT,16,NA,TRBJ2-2,TRBV18
CASSYLGWGTEQYF,TGTGCCAGCAGTTACCTCGGCTGGGGGACCGAGCAGTACTTC,14,NA,TRBJ2-7,TRBV6-5
CASSLSLSEIQETQYF,TGTGCCAGCAGCTTATCTTTGTCAGAAATCCAAGAGACCCAGTACTTC,16,NA,TRBJ2-5,TRBV7-8
CASSLAGGQPQHF,TGTGCCAGCAGCTTGGCGGGGGGTCAGCCCCAGCATTTT,13,NA,TRBJ1-5,TRBV5-6
CASKREANTGELFF,TGCGCCAGCAAACGGGAAGCGAACACCGGGGAGCTGTTTTTT,14,NA,TRBJ2-2,TRBV5-1
CASSLDPGGTDTQYF,TGTGCCAGCAGCTTAGATCCAGGAGGCACAGATACGCAGTATTTT,15,NA,TRBJ2-3,TRBV7-2
CASSLRANYGYTF,TGTGCCAGCAGCTTGCGGGCTAACTATGGCTACACCTTC,13,NA,TRBJ1-2,TRBV5-5
CASSLKQGATGNTIYF,TGCGCCAGCAGCTTAAAACAGGGGGCAACGGGAAACACCATATATTTT,16,TRBD1,TRBJ1-3,TRBV5-1
CASSASTGSRSQPQHF,TGTGCCAGCAGCGCAAGTACAGGGTCTCGGTCCCAGCCCCAGCATTTT,16,NA,TRBJ1-5,TRBV28
CASSLGDRGVTGELFF,TGTGCCAGCAGCCTGGGGGACAGGGGCGTCACCGGGGAGCTGTTTTTT,16,TRBD1,TRBJ2-2,TRBV5-4
CASSKGGTGTGELFF,TGTGCCAGTAGTAAAGGGGGGACAGGAACAGGGGAGCTGTTTTTT,15,TRBD1,TRBJ2-2,TRBV19
CASSEEGLNYGYTF,TGTGCCAGCAGTGAAGAGGGCCTAAACTATGGCTACACCTTC,14,NA,TRBJ1-2,TRBV2
CASSPGGGPNEKLFF,TGTGCCAGTAGTCCAGGCGGTGGCCCCAATGAAAAACTGTTTTTT,15,NA,TRBJ1-4,TRBV19